This TCR beta chain is from a study of T cell changes during pregnancy in multiple sclerosis. This clone was detected only once. The germline V gene encodes CDR1 MGHRA and CDR2 YSYEKL. The CDR3 runs to 17 residues. The ends lost 3 bases at V and 0 bases at J; junction bases unmatched: 6. Data came from immunoSEQ multiplex PCR; TCRdb stores just in-frame clones and leaves some out. The repertoire has tens of thousands of clones, around 90% of them found once; the top ten carry around 0.5%. The origin of this receptor is a female donor with multiple sclerosis, enrolled in a pregnancy study. This chain links TRBV4-1 with TRBJ1-5; 9 bases map to TRBD1. The material was CD4+ T cells from peripheral blood mononuclear cells, obtained in the first trimester of pregnancy. The CDR3 spells CASSQRTGDHSNQPQHF. The CDR3 DNA reads TGCGCCAGCAGCCAGCGGACAGGGGATCATAGCAATCAGCCCCAGCATTTT.